These T cell receptor beta chains were read from a single sample in a study of CD8 T cells in ankylosing spondylitis. TCRdb re-called the 5' RACE reads with MiXCR, one entry per CDR3 protein. The table lists more than 650,000 distinct CDR3 sequences, 10% to 15% of them singletons. The sequenced material came from blood, either unsorted or a sorted T cell fraction (not recorded which). These receptors came from a male donor with ankylosing spondylitis. Each CDR3 is given with its conserved first and last residue. The order of the fields is V gene, D gene, clone size, J gene, CDR3 protein, CDR3 DNA. A D gene is named only where the DNA matches it firmly. The size field is filled for only some rows; it gives once, few, many or a size class.

TRBV5-1,TRBD2,few,TRBJ2-7,CASSTSGSYEQYF,TGCGCCAGCAGCACTAGCGGGAGCTACGAGCAGTACTTC
TRBV7-9,.,.,TRBJ1-2,CASSPVEARGFYGYTF,TGTGCCAGCAGCCCCGTGGAAGCCAGGGGCTTCTATGGCTACACCTTC
TRBV9,.,.,TRBJ2-3,CASSPKEGRTDTQYF,TGTGCCAGCAGCCCCAAAGAAGGGAGAACAGATACGCAGTATTTT
TRBV5-5,.,many,TRBJ2-5,CASSSGLTETQYF,TGTGCCAGCAGCTCGGGACTTACAGAGACCCAGTACTTC
TRBV7-9,.,.,TRBJ1-6,CASSAIINSPLHF,TGTGCCAGCAGCGCTATCATTAATTCACCCCTCCACTTT
TRBV6-2/TRBV6-3,TRBD2,.,TRBJ2-1,CASRIGTSSYNEQFF,TGTGCCAGCAGGATTGGGACTAGCTCCTACAATGAGCAGTTCTTC
TRBV7-6,TRBD1,.,TRBJ1-2,CASSLPQGDGYTF,TGTGCCAGCAGCTTACCACAGGGGGATGGCTACACCTTC
TRBV5-1,.,.,TRBJ2-5,CASSEAGTGQETQYF,TGCGCCAGCAGCGAGGCCGGGACGGGACAAGAGACCCAGTACTTC
TRBV28,.,few,TRBJ2-2,CASSPPRDSYTGELFF,TGTGCCAGCAGCCCCCCTAGGGACTCTTACACCGGGGAGCTGTTTTTT
TRBV12-3/TRBV12-4,TRBD1,many,TRBJ1-2,CASSQDRGGYTF,TGTGCCAGCAGTCAGGACAGGGGTGGCTACACCTTC
TRBV18,.,few,TRBJ1-2,CASSPSDGYYGYTF,TGTGCCAGCTCACCATCGGATGGGTACTATGGCTACACCTTC
TRBV20-1,.,.,TRBJ1-3,CSATGTPGQNTIYF,TGCAGTGCTACCGGGACGCCGGGACAAAACACCATATATTTT
TRBV10-3,.,.,TRBJ2-5,CAISESASQETQYF,TGTGCCATCAGTGAGTCGGCCAGCCAAGAGACCCAGTACTTC
TRBV20-1,TRBD2,few,TRBJ2-2,CSASRGLAGELDTGELFF,TGCAGTGCTAGTAGGGGACTAGCGGGAGAATTGGACACCGGGGAGCTGTTTTTT
TRBV5-1,.,.,TRBJ2-3,CASSEAGTFVDTQYF,TGCGCCAGCAGCGAAGCCGGGACTTTCGTGGATACGCAGTATTTT
TRBV5-1,.,many,TRBJ2-6,CASSALSGANVLTF,TGCGCCAGCAGCGCCTTATCTGGGGCCAACGTCCTGACTTTC
TRBV20-1,TRBD2,.,TRBJ2-5,CSARTSGVLLTQYF,TGCAGTGCAAGGACTAGCGGGGTCCTATTGACCCAGTACTTC